The TCR beta chain under discussion was sequenced for a study of cytomegalovirus exposure and HLA in healthy donors (dated by TCRdb to the late 2010s). With respect to the entire study: A later analysis indicated that the 90 to 150 validation repertoires were generated on the platform also employed for the 700 or so repertoires of the first cohort. The study aimed to test whether cataloging public T cell receptors could reveal signatures of past pathogen exposure. To predict cytomegalovirus infection status, the study combined high-throughput TCR immunosequencing, statistical association of individual TCRs with disease status, and machine learning. Along with the approximately 650-subject first cohort, a separate validation cohort of 120 different subjects was used. What the study reported, not specific to this receptor: The authors suggested that the approach could potentially be generalized to other disease states and immunological phenotypes. Of the cluster scores, 94% were above 0 in a later analysis, which found that TCRs clustered in the first cohort also tended to co-occur in the roughly 130 validation repertoires. The study listed 150 to 200 TCR beta chains as associated with cytomegalovirus. In vitro tests confirmed that a few of the cytomegalovirus-associated TCR beta chains recognize cytomegalovirus antigens. A later analysis lacked HLA typing for the validation cohort, so it scored co-occurrence in that cohort across all 120 or so repertoires. Cytomegalovirus status was reported to be diagnosed by the classifier with high specificity and sensitivity in both the original and validation cohorts. Across donors, most TCR sequences were observed very rarely, whereas some public TCRs were present in many individuals.

Counted from cysteine to phenylalanine, this CDR3 has 15 amino acids. The retained sequence is limited to the CDR3, 45 bases, with the frame set at the first base. Trimming removed 5 bases from V and 5 bases from J; the gene matches leave 12 bases unexplained. CDR1 MNHEY and CDR2 SVGAGI were looked up in the germline V gene. Preparation of the library involved the immunoSEQ multiplex PCR assay. The paper's processing steps were these. A statistical classification framework was developed to diagnose cytomegalovirus status using the catalog of TCR beta chain sequences. TCRdb holds this immuneACCESS table with in-frame rearrangements only. Some clones are missing; in checked studies, unresolved V genes explain under half, and the rest has no known cause. The D gene and trimming were derived from the DNA, and the V and J assignments and clone size from that table. This sample is represented by fewer than 200,000 clones; approximately 96% of them were singletons. The ten most abundant clones make up about 0.89% of the sample.

For this clone: Its binding antigen is unknown. Base-call qualities are not available, and no considerably larger clone is one nucleotide away.

Donors formed part of the validation cohort, which comprised some 120 subjects and was distinct from the first cohort of 666 subjects. Sequenced: PBMCs. Recombination joined TRBV6-5 with TRBJ2-7, with TRBD1 matching 7 junction bases. The receptor's source is a woman aged 18-29 years in good health and CMV-seronegative. The CDR3 amino acid sequence is: CASSLTGAGRDEQYF. The DNA sequence is given as TGTGCCAGCAGTCTTACAGGGGCAGGCAGGGACGAGCAGTACTTC.